This T cell receptor (beta chain) was profiled in a study of blood T cell repertoires in COVID-19. The protocol was immunoSEQ multiplex PCR, while the TCRdb copy is restricted to in-frame clones and leaves out a portion. The data contain roughly 41,000 clones, roughly 88% of them singletons. Trimming cost V 5 bases and J 0 bases, with 11 bases left between them. CDR1 LNHNV and CDR2 YYDKDF come from the germline V gene (reference sequence). The CDR3 spans 15 residues. This clonotype was obtained from a human donor in a cohort sampled during active COVID-19. The donor label of this sample is uncertain. Sample: peripheral blood. The chain carries TRBV15 and TRBJ2-4; weak D call: TRBD2 (5 bases). Here the CDR3 DNA reads TGTGCCACCAGCGACCCGGGATTAGCCAAAAACATTCAGTACTTC. Protein product: CATSDPGLAKNIQYF. The full variable domain, with the rest looked up from reference TRBV15 and TRBJ2-4, is DAMVIQNPRYQVTQFGKPVTLSCSQTLNHNVMYWYQQKSSQAPKLLFHYYDKDFNNEADTPDNFQSRRPNTSFCFLDIRSPGLGDTAMYLCATSDPGLAKNIQYFGAGTRLSVL.